The present T cell receptor (beta chain) was sequenced within a study of identical twins. Germline V gene sequence: CDR1 SEHNR, CDR2 FQNEAQ (reference sequence). V was shortened by 4 bases and J by 3 bases, with 13 bases between the two germline ends. This CDR3 has 15 amino acids. TCRdb recomputed calls from the 5' RACE reads with MiXCR, one row per CDR3 protein. The sample carries a few hundred thousand distinct CDR3 sequences, 15% recorded once. The same sample was also studied in work on yellow fever vaccine responses in identical twins.

This receptor was obtained from a woman between 18 and 29 years old in good health. The sample comprised CD4+ T cells sorted from blood. This chain uses TRBV7-9 with TRBJ2-1; D could derive from TRBD1 or TRBD2 (5 bases each). The CDR3 DNA reads as TGTGCCAGCAGCTCCCACGGGGCAAACTACAATGAGCAGTTCTTC. Translating gives CASSSHGANYNEQFF.